These T cell receptor beta chains were read from a single sample in a study of T cell repertoires in cytomegalovirus infection. TCRdb reanalysed the reads using MiXCR and keeps one entry per CDR3 protein. The repertoire holds some 390,000 distinct CDR3 sequences, with around a sixth as singletons. Sequenced: PBMCs. Every receptor here comes from a human donor in good health (CMV status not recorded). Some clones in this sample may be carry-over from other donors' samples. The conserved cysteine and the conserved F or W are not part of the CDR3 here. A D gene is named only where the DNA matches it firmly.

TRBD1,TRBJ1-1,TRBV20-1,SAPDLTGGR
.,TRBJ2-1,TRBV6-2/TRBV6-3,ASTTQGVRGNEQF
.,TRBJ2-3,TRBV28,ASSTGNWHGTQY
TRBD1,TRBJ2-2,TRBV11-2,ASSLRPRTGTNTGELF
.,TRBJ2-2,TRBV28,ASSLDQNTGELF
TRBD2,TRBJ2-2,TRBV7-9,ASRQAGGPTGELF
.,TRBJ1-5,TRBV5-1,ASSLGQAGIWPQH
TRBD1,TRBJ1-2,TRBV6-2/TRBV6-3,ASRDRGDGYT
TRBD2,TRBJ2-1,TRBV7-2,ASSGSGAGGIGYEQF
.,TRBJ1-2,TRBV12-3/TRBV12-4,ASRNDLYGYT
.,TRBJ2-5,TRBV27,ATSTAPWRETQY
.,TRBJ1-6,TRBV12-3/TRBV12-4,ASRGNRADSPLH
TRBD2,TRBJ2-3,TRBV5-1,ASSSNPGLETDTQY
.,TRBJ2-1,TRBV7-8,ASSGDSNMRQF